This T cell receptor beta chain emerged from a study of T cell changes during pregnancy in multiple sclerosis. Measured with immunoSEQ multiplex PCR; TCRdb has only the in-frame clones, and not every one. The data contain about 69,000 clones, around 94% of them seen just once; the ten biggest clones take up around 2%. Trimming pared 0 bases from V and 6 bases from J, leaving 15 bases between. Germline V gives CDR1 MGHRA, CDR2 YSYEKL. CDR3 length: 15 residues. This clonotype was sampled from a female donor in good health, enrolled as a control in a pregnancy study. The sequencing here drew on peripheral blood, taken in the third trimester of pregnancy. The chain recombines TRBV4-1 with TRBJ2-7; D perhaps matches TRBD2 (5 bases). The CDR3, as DNA: TGCGCCAGCAGCCAAGACGACACCTCTCGGGGCGAGCAGTACTTC. Its translation is CASSQDDTSRGEQYF.